Presented here are 17 T cell receptor beta chains from one specimen sequenced in a study of OX40 agonist ivuxolimab in advanced cancers. Profiling relied on immunoSEQ multiplex PCR, and the TCRdb table lists in-frame clones only, not all of them. The sample yields 100,000 or so clones, around 93% seen once. Sequenced material: CD4+ or CD8+ T cells sorted from blood, taken in a trial of the OX40 agonist ivuxolimab. The source is an adult with an advanced solid tumor such as melanoma, head and neck, liver or kidney cancer.

The rearrangement joins TRBV4-1 to TRBJ1-4; possibly TRBD1 for D (6 bases). V lost 6 bases to trimming and J lost 4 bases, with 15 bases between them. The germline V gene encodes CDR1 MGHRA and CDR2 YSYEKL. The length of the CDR3 is 15 residues. The CDR3 DNA is TGCGCCAGCAGGCGAACACAGGGAGATAATGAAAAACTGTTTTTT. It yields the protein CASRRTQGDNEKLFF.

The V call is TRBV28, the J call TRBJ2-7; D is possibly TRBD2 (5 bases). Germline V CDR1 and CDR2: MDHEN, SYDVKM. The CDR3 totals 12 residues. Between the trimmed V and J ends, which lost 4 bases and 4 bases, there was a span of 8 bases. The CDR3 region is CASSYEGYEQYF. The CDR3 DNA follows: TGTGCCAGCAGTTACGAGGGATACGAGCAGTACTTC.

In this sample, this clone turned up a few times. The chain recombines TRBV7-8 with TRBJ2-2; 8 bases map to TRBD2. Trimming at V came to 0 bases and at J to 3 bases, leaving 9 bases not matched to a gene. The CDR3 runs 18 residues. In germline, CDR1 is SGHVS, CDR2 FQNEAQ. The CDR3 sequence: CASSLASGGRFDTGELFF. DNA for the CDR3: TGTGCCAGCAGCTTAGCGAGTGGCGGGAGGTTTGACACCGGGGAGCTGTTTTTT.

V gene TRBV28 combines with J gene TRBJ2-1; 12 bases match TRBD2. The CDR3 covers 15 residues. CDR1 and CDR2 from the germline V gene are MDHEN and SYDVKM. With V trimmed by 6 bases and J by 4 bases, 4 bases remained unmatched. The CDR3 bases are TGTGCCAGCAGCCCTAGCGGGAGGGGATACAATGAGCAGTTCTTC. This codes for CASSPSGRGYNEQFF.

V gene TRBV30 combines with J gene TRBJ2-7, with 9 positions matching TRBD1. CDR1 is GTSNPN and CDR2 is SVGIG in the germline V gene (reference sequence). With V trimmed by 5 bases and J by 11 bases, 22 bases remained unmatched. This CDR3 is built from 16 residues. The DNA for the CDR3 is TGTGCCTGGGGGGGAAAGTTGTTGGGGACAGGGCTTCTAAAGTACTTC. This codes for CAWGGKLLGTGLLKYF.

The gene calls are TRBV1 and TRBJ2-3; the DNA was not used to check the table's D call, TRBD2. TRBV1 corresponds to a pseudogene. There are 18 residues in the CDR3. The CDR3 reads CTPQALGTSGKSTDTQYF. The CDR3 DNA reads TGCACCCCGCAAGCCCTCGGGACTAGCGGGAAAAGCACAGATACGCAGTATTTT.

The chain is built from TRBV7-2 and TRBJ2-3, with 9 bases matching TRBD1. This CDR3 contains 15 residues. Trimming at V came to 4 bases and at J to 4 bases, leaving 6 bases not matched to a gene. Germline V gene sequence: CDR1 SGHTA, CDR2 FQGNSA. Written as DNA, the CDR3 is TGTGCCAGCAGCTCAGGACAGGGGTTGTCAGATACGCAGTATTTT. Translating it yields CASSSGQGLSDTQYF.

The CDR3 bases are TGCGCCAGCAGCTTACTAGCGGGGTACTCCTACGAGCAGTACTTC. Protein: CASSLLAGYSYEQYF. The chain couples TRBV5-1 to TRBJ2-7, with 10 bases that match TRBD2. This CDR3 has 15 residues. Germline values: CDR1 SGHRS, CDR2 YFSETQ. The ends lost 2 bases at V and 0 bases at J; junction bases unmatched: 2.

The chain combines TRBV4-1 with TRBJ1-4, with D perhaps matching TRBD1 (6 bases). The germline gives CDR1 MGHRA, CDR2 YSYEKL. The CDR3 sequence is 17 residues long. V lost 0 bases, J lost 5 bases, and 16 bases lay in between. The CDR3 here is CASSQDHRTVGNEKLFF. The CDR3 DNA reads TGCGCCAGCAGCCAAGATCACCGGACAGTCGGGAATGAAAAACTGTTTTTT.

This rearrangement joins TRBV7-6 to TRBJ2-3, with 7 bases matching TRBD2. The V segment lost 10 bases and the J segment 1 base; nucleotides outside the gene matches: 8. This CDR3 contains 14 residues. Per the germline V gene, CDR1 is SGHVS and CDR2 is FNYEAQ. The CDR3 coding sequence is TGTGCCACAAGTACCCGGGGGGGCACAGATACGCAGTATTTT. Protein product: CATSTRGGTDTQYF.

The gene calls are TRBV19 and TRBJ1-1; 8 bases line up with TRBD1. Germline V gene lookup returns CDR1 LNHDA and CDR2 SQIVND (reference sequence). CDR3 length: 17 amino acids. After removal of 3 bases from V and 0 bases from J, the junction contained 9 bases not matched to a gene. The CDR3 protein is CASSIGQGRGMNTEAFF. The CDR3 nucleotides are TGTGCCAGTAGTATTGGACAGGGCCGGGGGATGAACACTGAAGCTTTCTTT.

The count of this clone is one. This chain connects TRBV7-2 to TRBJ2-2, with TRBD2 identical over 7 bases. The germline CDR1 and CDR2 sequences are SGHTA and FQGNSA. Trimming cost V 5 bases and J 7 bases; bases outside gene matches: 10. The CDR3 runs to 15 residues. CDR3 region: CASSDLGGSVGELFF. CDR3 sequence (DNA): TGTGCCAGCAGCGACCTGGGGGGGTCGGTCGGGGAGCTGTTTTTT. The full variable domain, its missing parts supplied by reference TRBV7-2 and TRBJ2-2, is GAGVSQSPSNKVTEKGKDVELRCDPISGHTALYWYRQSLGQGLEFLIYFQGNSAPDKSGLPSDRFSAERTGGSVSTLTIQRTQQEDSAVYLCASSDLGGSVGELFFGEGSRLTVL.

The CDR3 DNA is TGCGCCAGCAGTGAGGCGGGTTTGAGCACTGAAGCTTTCTTT. Its translation is CASSEAGLSTEAFF. The rearrangement uses TRBV10-2 and TRBJ1-1, with D hard to call. V was shortened by 2 bases and J by 4 bases, with 11 bases between the two germline ends. The germline gives CDR1 WSHSY, CDR2 SAAADI. This CDR3 region has 14 residues.

This clone was observed a handful of times. The chain combines TRBV7-2 with TRBJ2-1; D perhaps matches TRBD1 (6 bases). This CDR3 contains 16 residues. V was clipped by 2 bases and J by 0 bases, with 11 bases between them. Germline CDR1 SGHTA, CDR2 FQGNSA. CDR3 nucleotides: TGTGCCAGCAGCTTATTCGCCAGGGGCTCCTACAATGAGCAGTTCTTC. Translated: CASSLFARGSYNEQFF.

The genes are TRBV19 and TRBJ1-4; 8 bases are a match to TRBD1. The CDR3 has 14 residues. Germline V gene sequence: CDR1 LNHDA, CDR2 SQIVND (reference sequence). J lost 7 bases, V lost 5 bases, and 6 bases had no gene match. CDR3 DNA: TGTGCCAGTAGTGTCGGACAGGGAGCTGAAAAACTGTTTTTT. Its protein product is CASSVGQGAEKLFF.

V usage is TRBV27 and J usage is TRBJ2-7; maybe TRBD1 (6 bases). The germline CDR1 and CDR2 sequences are MNHEY and SMNVEV (reference sequence). The CDR3 contains 15 residues. V lost 5 bases to trimming and J lost 1 base, with 15 bases between them. The CDR3 DNA sequence: TGTGCCAGCAGTGCCAAACAGGGATATTCCTACGAGCAGTACTTC. Amino acid sequence: CASSAKQGYSYEQYF.

The chain carries TRBV9 and TRBJ1-1; 7 bases map to TRBD1. J was trimmed by 2 bases and V by 2 bases; bases with no gene match: 6. This CDR3 comprises 15 residues. The germline V gene encodes CDR1 SGDLS and CDR2 YYNGEE. CDR3 sequence (DNA): TGTGCCAGCAGCGTGGCGACAGGGAGTAACACTGAAGCTTTCTTT. It specifies CASSVATGSNTEAFF.